This paragraph reports one T cell receptor beta chain. Its specificity is not known. The sample originates from a study of STAT5B mutations in CD4+ large granular lymphocyte leukemia. Buffy coats from healthy blood donors served as controls. Notes on the study in general: Main leukemic clonotypes were patient-specific, but roughly 25% appeared at low frequency elsewhere. Patient CD4-sorted repertoires looked more clonal than healthy CD4+ repertoires, even without putative leukemic clones.

Germline trimming cut 4 bases from V and 5 bases from J; bases unmatched to any gene: 8. This CDR3 is 14 amino acids long. The germline V gene has CDR1 SGHNT and CDR2 YYREEE (reference sequence). TCRdb keeps only in-frame clones here, not all; method: immunoSEQ multiplex PCR. The table shows 30,000 or so clones, with approximately 79% occurring only once. J is TRBJ2-7 and V is TRBV5-4, with 8 bases fitting TRBD1. The sample taken for sequencing was CD4+ T cells from blood buffy coats. The clonotype was recovered from a human donor in good health. CDR3 DNA sequence: TGTGCCAGCAGCGACGGACAGGGAAGGAACGAGCAGTACTTC. This gives the protein CASSDGQGRNEQYF.